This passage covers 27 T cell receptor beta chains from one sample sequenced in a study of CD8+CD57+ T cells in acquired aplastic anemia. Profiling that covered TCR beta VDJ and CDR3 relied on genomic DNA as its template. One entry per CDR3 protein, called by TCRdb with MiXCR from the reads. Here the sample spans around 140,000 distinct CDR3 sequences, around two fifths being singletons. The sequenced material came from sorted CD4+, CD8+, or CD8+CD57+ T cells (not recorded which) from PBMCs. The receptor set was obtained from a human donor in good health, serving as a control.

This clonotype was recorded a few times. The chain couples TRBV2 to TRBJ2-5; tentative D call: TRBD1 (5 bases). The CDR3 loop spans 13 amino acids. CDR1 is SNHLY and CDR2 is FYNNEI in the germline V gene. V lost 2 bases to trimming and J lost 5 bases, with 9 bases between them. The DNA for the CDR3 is TGTGCCAGCAGTGAACAGGGAACGGAGACCCAGTACTTC. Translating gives CASSEQGTETQYF.

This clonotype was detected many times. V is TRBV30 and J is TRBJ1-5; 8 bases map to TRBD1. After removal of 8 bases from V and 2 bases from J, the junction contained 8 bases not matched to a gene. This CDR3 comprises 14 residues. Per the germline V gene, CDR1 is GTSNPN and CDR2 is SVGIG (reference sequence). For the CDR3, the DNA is TGTGCCCTTAGGGTGACAGGGGGCAATCAGCCCCAGCATTTT. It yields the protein CALRVTGGNQPQHF. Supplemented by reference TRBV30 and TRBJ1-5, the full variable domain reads SQTIHQWPATLVQPVGSPLSLECTVEGTSNPNLYWYRQAAGRGLQLLFYSVGIGQISSEVPQNLSASRPQDRQFILSSKKLLLSDSGFYLCALRVTGGNQPQHFGDGTRLSIL.

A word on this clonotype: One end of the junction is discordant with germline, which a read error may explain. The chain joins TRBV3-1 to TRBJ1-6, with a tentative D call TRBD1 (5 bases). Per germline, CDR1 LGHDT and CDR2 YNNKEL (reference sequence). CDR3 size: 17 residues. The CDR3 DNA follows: TGTGCCAGCAGCCAATCGGGACGACTCCAAAATAATTCACCCCTCCGCTTT. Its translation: CASSQSGRLQNNSPLRF.

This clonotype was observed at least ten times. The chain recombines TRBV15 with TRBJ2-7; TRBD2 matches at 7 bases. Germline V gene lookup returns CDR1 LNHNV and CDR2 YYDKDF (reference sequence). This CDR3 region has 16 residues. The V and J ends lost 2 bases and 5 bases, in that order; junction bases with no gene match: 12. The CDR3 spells CATSRPPLVGGNEQYF. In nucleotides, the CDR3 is TGTGCCACCAGCAGACCCCCACTGGTCGGGGGGAACGAGCAGTACTTC.

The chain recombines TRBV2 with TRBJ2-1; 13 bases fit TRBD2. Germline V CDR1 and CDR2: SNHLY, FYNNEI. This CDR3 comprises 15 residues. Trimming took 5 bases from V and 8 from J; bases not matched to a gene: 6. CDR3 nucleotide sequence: TGTGCCAGCAGTCCGGGACTAGCGGGGATTGATGAGCAGTTCTTC. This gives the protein CASSPGLAGIDEQFF.

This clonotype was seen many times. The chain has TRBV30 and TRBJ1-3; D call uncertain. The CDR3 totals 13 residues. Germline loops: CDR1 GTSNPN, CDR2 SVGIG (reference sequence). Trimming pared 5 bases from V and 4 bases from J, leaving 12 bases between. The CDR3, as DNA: TGTGCCTGGCTCCACCCACTGGGAAACACCATATATTTT. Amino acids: CAWLHPLGNTIYF.

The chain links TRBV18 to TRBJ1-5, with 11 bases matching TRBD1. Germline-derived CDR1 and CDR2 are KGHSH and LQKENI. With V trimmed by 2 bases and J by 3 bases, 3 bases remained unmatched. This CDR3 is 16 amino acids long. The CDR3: CASSPGDRGYNQPQHF. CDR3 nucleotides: TGTGCCAGCTCACCAGGGGACAGGGGGTACAATCAGCCCCAGCATTTT.

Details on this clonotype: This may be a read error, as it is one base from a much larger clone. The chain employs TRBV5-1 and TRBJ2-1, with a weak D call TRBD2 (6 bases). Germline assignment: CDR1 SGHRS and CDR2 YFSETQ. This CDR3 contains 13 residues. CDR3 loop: CASSLGLASEQSF. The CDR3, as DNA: TGCGCCAGCAGCTTGGGGCTAGCGAGCGAGCAGTCCTTC.

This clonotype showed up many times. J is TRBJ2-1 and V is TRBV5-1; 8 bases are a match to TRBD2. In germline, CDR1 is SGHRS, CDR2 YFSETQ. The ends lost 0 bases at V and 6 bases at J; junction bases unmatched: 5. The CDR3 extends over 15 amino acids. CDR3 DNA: TGCGCCAGCAGCTTGGGCGGGGGGCGCGGCAATGAGCAGTTCTTC. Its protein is CASSLGGGRGNEQFF.

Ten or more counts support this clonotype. The chain's CDR3 is CSLVAGDQETQYF. The CDR3 nucleotides are TGCAGCCTCGTAGCGGGGGATCAAGAGACCCAGTACTTC. The rearrangement links TRBV29-1 to TRBJ2-5, with 9 bases matching TRBD2. V gave up 8 bases and J gave up 2 bases; unmatched junction bases: 6. CDR3 length equals 13 residues. CDR1 SQVTM and CDR2 ANQGSEA come from the germline V gene.

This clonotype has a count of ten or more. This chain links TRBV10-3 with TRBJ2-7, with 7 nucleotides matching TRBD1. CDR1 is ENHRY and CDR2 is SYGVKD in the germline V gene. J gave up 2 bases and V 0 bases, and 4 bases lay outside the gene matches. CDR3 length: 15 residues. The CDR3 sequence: CAISESRGQTYEQYF. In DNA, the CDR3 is TGTGCCATCAGTGAGTCGAGGGGACAGACCTACGAGCAGTACTTC.

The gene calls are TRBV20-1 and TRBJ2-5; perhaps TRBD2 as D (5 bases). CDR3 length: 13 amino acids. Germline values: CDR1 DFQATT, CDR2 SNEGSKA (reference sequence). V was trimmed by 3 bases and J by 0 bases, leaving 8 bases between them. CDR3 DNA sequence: TGCAGTGCTAGGAGGGCAGACCAAGAGACCCAGTACTTC. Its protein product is CSARRADQETQYF.

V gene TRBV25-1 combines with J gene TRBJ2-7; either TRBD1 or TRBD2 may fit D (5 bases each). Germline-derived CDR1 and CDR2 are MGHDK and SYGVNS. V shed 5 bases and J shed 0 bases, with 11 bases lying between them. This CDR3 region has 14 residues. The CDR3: CASSRDASSYEQYF. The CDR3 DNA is TGTGCCAGCAGTCGGGACGCAAGCTCCTACGAGCAGTACTTC.

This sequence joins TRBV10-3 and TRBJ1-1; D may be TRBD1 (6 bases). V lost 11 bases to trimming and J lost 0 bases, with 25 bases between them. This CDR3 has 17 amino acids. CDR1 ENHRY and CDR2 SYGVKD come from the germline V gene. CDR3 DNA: TGTGCCGTCCAAGCACAGGGAGTAGGTCAAATGAACACTGAAGCTTTCTTT. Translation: CAVQAQGVGQMNTEAFF.

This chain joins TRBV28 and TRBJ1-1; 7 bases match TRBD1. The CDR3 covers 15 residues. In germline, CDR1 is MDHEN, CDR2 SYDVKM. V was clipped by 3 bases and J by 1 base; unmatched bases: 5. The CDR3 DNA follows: TGTGCCAGCAGTTTGGCAGGGGGAGGGAACACTGAAGCTTTCTTT. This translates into CASSLAGGGNTEAFF.

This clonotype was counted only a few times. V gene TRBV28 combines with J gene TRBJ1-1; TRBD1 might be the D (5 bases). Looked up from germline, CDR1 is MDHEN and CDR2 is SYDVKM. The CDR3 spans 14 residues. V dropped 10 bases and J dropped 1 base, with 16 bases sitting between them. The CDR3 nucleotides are TGTGCCACCCGTGGTTGGGGGGAGAACACTGAAGCTTTCTTT. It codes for CATRGWGENTEAFF.

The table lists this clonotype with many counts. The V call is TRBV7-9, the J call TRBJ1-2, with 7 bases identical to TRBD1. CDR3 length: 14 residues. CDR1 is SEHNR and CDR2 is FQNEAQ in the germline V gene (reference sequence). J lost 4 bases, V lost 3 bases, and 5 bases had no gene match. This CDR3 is CASSFGQAAYGYTF. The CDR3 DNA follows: TGTGCCAGCAGCTTTGGACAGGCCGCCTATGGCTACACCTTC.

CDR3 residues: CASSSAGGLGAFF. CDR3 nucleotides: TGTGCCAGCTCATCAGCAGGGGGCTTAGGGGCTTTCTTT. V gene TRBV18 combines with J gene TRBJ1-1; 8 bases agree with TRBD1. The trim removed 5 bases at V and 11 bases at J, leaving 10 bases unmatched. Germline V gene lookup returns CDR1 KGHSH and CDR2 LQKENI. CDR3 size: 13 residues.

The CDR3: CASSSRTDIRGQYF. The CDR3 DNA reads TGTGCCAGCAGTTCTCGGACGGATATACGAGGGCAGTACTTC. This chain joins TRBV12-3 or TRBV12-4 and TRBJ2-7; no clear D gene. CDR3 length: 14 residues. Trimming removed 4 bases from V and 9 bases from J, with 19 bases in between.

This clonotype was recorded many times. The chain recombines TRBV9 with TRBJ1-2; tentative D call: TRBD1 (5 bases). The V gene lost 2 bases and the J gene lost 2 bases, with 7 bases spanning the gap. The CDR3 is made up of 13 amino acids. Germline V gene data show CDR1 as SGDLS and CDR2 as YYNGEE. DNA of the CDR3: TGTGCCAGCAGCGTGCGACAGAACTATGGCTACACCTTC. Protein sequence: CASSVRQNYGYTF.

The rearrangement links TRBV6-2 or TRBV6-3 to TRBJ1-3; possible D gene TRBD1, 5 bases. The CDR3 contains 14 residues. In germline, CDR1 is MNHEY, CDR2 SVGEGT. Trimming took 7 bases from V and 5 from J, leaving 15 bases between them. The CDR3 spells CASKETDKRNTIYF. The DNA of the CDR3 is TGTGCCAGCAAGGAGACAGATAAGAGAAACACCATATATTTT.

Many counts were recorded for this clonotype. CDR3 bases: TGTGCCACCAGTGATTTGCGGGATGGCTACACCTTC. This sequence encodes CATSDLRDGYTF. The chain combines TRBV24-1 with TRBJ1-2, with D hard to call. Germline V gene lookup returns CDR1 KGHDR and CDR2 SFDVKD. This CDR3 has 12 amino acids. Trimming stripped 0 bases from V and 6 bases from J, with 4 bases between.

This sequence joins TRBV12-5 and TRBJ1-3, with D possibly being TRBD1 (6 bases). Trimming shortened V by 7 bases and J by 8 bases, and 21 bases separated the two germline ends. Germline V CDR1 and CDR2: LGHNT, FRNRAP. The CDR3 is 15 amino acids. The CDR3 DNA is TGTGCTAGTGCTTCGGACAGAGACCTAGGAGACACCATATATTTT. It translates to CASASDRDLGDTIYF.

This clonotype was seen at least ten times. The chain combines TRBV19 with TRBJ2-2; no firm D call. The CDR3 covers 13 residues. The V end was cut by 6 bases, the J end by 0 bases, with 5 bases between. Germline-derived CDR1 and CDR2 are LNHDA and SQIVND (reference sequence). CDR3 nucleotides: TGTGCCAGTAGACGTACGAACACCGGGGAGCTGTTTTTT. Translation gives CASRRTNTGELFF.

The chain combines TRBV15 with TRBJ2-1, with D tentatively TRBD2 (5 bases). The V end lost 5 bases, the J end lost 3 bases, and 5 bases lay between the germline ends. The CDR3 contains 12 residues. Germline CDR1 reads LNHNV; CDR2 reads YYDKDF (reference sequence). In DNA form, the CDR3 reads TGTGCCACCAGCCGGGGCTACAATGAGCAGTTCTTC. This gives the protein CATSRGYNEQFF.

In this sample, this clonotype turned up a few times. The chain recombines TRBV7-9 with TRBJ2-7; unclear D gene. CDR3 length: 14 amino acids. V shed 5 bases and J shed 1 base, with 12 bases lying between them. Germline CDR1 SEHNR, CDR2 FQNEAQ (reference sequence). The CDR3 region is CASSHAVSSYEQYF. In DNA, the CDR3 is TGTGCCAGCAGCCACGCGGTCAGTTCCTACGAGCAGTACTTC.

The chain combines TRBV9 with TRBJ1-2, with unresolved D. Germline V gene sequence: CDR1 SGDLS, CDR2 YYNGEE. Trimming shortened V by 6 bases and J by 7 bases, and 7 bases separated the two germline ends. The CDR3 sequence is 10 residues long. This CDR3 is CASIPPGYTF. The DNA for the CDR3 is TGTGCCAGCATTCCCCCTGGCTACACCTTC. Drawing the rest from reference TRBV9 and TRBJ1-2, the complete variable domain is DSGVTQTPKHLITATGQRVTLRCSPRSGDLSVYWYQQSLDQGLQFLIQYYNGEERAKGNILERFSAQQFPDLHSELNLSSLELGDSALYFCASIPPGYTFGSGTRLTVV.